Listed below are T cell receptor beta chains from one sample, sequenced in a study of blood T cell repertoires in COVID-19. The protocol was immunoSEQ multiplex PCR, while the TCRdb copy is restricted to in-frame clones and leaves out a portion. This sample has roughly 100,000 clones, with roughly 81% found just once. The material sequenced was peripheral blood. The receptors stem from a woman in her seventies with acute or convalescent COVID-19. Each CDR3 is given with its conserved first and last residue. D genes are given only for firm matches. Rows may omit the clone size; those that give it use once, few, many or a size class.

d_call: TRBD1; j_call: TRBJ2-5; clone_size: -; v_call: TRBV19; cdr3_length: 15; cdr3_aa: CASSIVIGQAETQYF; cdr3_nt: TGTGCCAGTAGTATAGTTATAGGACAGGCGGAGACCCAGTACTTC
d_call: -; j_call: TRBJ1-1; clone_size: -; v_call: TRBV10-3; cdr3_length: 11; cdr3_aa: CAIGGATEAFF; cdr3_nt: TGTGCCATCGGCGGGGCCACTGAAGCTTTCTTT
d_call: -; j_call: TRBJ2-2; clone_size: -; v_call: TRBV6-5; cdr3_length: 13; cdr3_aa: CASSRDITGELFF; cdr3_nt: TGTGCCAGCAGTCGGGATATCACCGGGGAGCTGTTTTTT
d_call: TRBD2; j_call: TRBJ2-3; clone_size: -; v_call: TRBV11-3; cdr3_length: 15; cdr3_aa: CASSRSGLAGEGQYF; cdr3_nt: TGTGCCAGCAGTAGGTCGGGACTAGCGGGAGAAGGGCAGTATTTT
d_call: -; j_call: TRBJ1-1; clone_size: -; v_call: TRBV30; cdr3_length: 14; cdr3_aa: CAWYKSGVNTEAFF; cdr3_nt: TGTGCCTGGTACAAATCAGGGGTGAACACTGAAGCTTTCTTT
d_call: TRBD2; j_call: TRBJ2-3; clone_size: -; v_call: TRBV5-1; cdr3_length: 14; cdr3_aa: CASRRLAGVNTQYF; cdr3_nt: TGCGCCAGCAGACGACTAGCGGGAGTTAATACGCAGTATTTT
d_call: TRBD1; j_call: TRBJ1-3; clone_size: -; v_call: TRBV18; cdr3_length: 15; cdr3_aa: CASSPTGAAGNTIYF; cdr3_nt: TGTGCCAGCTCACCAACAGGGGCGGCTGGAAACACCATATATTTT
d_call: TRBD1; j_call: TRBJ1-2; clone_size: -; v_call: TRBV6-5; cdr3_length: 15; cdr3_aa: CASTPGGDRGNGYTF; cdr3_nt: TGTGCCAGCACCCCCGGCGGGGACAGGGGAAATGGCTACACCTTC
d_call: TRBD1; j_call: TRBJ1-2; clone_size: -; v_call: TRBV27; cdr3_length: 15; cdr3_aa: CASSLQASGGYGYTF; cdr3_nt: TGTGCCAGCAGTTTACAAGCTTCAGGGGGCTATGGCTACACCTTC
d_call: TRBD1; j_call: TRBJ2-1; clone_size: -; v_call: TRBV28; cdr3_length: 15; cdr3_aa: CASRRTTGASDEQFF; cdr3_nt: TGTGCCAGCAGAAGGACGACAGGGGCGTCCGATGAGCAGTTCTTC
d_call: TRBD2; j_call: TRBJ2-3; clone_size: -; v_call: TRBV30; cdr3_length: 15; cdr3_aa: CAWNPGLAGPDTQYF; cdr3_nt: TGTGCCTGGAATCCGGGACTAGCGGGCCCAGATACGCAGTATTTT
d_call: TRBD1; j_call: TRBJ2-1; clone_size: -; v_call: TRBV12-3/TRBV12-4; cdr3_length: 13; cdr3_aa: CASSLDRGALMFF; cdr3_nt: TGTGCCAGCAGTTTAGACAGGGGCGCCCTTATGTTCTTC
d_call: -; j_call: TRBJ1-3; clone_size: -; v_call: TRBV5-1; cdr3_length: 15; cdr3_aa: CASSPLGNSGNTIYF; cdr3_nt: TGCGCCAGCAGCCCCTTGGGCAACTCTGGAAACACCATATATTTT
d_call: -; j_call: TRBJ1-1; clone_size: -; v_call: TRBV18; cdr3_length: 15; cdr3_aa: CASSPRRTARGEAFF; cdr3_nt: TGTGCCAGCTCACCGCGCCGGACAGCTCGAGGTGAAGCTTTCTTT
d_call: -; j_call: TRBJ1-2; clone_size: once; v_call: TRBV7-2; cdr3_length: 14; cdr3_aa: CASSLSPGYYGYTF; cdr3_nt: TGTGCCAGCAGCTTATCTCCAGGGTACTATGGCTACACCTTC
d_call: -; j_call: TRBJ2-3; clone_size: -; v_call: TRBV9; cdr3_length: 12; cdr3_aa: CASSVGSDTQYF; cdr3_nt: TGTGCCAGCAGCGTGGGCTCAGATACGCAGTATTTT
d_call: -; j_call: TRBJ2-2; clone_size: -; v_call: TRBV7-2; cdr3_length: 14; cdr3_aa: CASSPRPNTGELFF; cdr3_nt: TGTGCCAGCAGCCCGCGTCCGAACACCGGGGAGCTGTTTTTT
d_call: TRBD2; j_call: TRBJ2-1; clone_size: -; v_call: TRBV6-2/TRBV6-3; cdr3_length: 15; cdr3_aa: CASSPTSGGLNEQFF; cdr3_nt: TGTGCCAGCAGTCCGACTAGCGGGGGTCTCAATGAGCAGTTCTTC
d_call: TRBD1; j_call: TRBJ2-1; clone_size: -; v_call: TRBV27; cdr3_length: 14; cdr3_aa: CATRRQGAYNEQFF; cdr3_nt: TGTGCCACCAGGCGACAGGGCGCCTACAATGAGCAGTTCTTC
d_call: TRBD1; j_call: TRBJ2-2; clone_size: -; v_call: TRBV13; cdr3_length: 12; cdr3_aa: CASRQGAGELFF; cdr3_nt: TGTGCCAGCAGACAGGGGGCCGGGGAGCTGTTTTTT
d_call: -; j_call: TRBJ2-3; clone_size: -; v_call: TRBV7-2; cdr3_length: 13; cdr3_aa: CASSSLYPDTQYF; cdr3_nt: TGTGCCAGCAGCTCCCTCTATCCAGATACGCAGTATTTT
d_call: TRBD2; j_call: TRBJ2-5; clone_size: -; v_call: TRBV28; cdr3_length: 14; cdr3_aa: CASRLAGGQETQYF; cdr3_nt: TGTGCCAGTAGACTAGCGGGAGGGCAAGAGACCCAGTACTTC
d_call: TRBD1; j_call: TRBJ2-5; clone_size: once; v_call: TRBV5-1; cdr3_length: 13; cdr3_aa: CASQTGTVETQYF; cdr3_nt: TGCGCCAGCCAGACAGGGACCGTTGAGACCCAGTACTTC
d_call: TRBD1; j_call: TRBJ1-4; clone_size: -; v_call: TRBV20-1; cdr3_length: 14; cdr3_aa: CSASIQGLNEKLFF; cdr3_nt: TGCAGTGCCAGTATACAGGGGCTCAATGAAAAACTGTTTTTT
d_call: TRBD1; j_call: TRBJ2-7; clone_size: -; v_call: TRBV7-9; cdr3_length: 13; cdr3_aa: CASSPGQNYEQYF; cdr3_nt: TGTGCCAGCAGCCCGGGACAGAACTACGAGCAGTACTTC
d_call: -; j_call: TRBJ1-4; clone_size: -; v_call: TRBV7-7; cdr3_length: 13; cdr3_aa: CASSLAQGEKLFF; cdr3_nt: TGTGCTAGCAGCTTAGCGCAGGGGGAAAAACTGTTTTTT
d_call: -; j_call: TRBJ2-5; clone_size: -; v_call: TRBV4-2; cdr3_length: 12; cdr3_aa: CASSQDLETQYF; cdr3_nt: TGTGCCAGCAGCCAAGATCTGGAGACCCAGTACTTC
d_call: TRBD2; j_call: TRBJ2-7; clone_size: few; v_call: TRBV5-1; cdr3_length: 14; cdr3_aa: CASSLAGGIYEQYF; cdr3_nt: TGCGCCAGCAGCTTGGCGGGGGGGATCTACGAGCAGTACTTC
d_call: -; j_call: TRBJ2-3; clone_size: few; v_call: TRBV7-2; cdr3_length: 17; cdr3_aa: CASSLRSLTISTDTQYF; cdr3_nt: TGTGCCAGCAGCTTAAGGAGTCTAACCATAAGCACAGATACGCAGTATTTT
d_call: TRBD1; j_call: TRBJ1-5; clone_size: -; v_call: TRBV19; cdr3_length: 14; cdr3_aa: CASSTDRDDQPQHF; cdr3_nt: TGTGCCAGTAGCACGGACAGGGATGATCAGCCCCAGCATTTT
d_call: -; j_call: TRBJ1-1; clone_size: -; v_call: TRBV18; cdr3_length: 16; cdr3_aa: CASSPVDTNMNTEAFF; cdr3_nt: TGTGCCAGCTCACCGGTGGACACCAACATGAACACTGAAGCTTTCTTT
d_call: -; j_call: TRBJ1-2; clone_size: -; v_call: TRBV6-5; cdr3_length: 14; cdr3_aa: CASSYSRDIYGYTF; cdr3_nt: TGTGCCAGCAGTTACTCCCGGGACATTTATGGCTACACCTTC
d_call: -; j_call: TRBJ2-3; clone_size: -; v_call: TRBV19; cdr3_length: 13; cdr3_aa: CASSPTSADTQYF; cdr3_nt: TGTGCCAGTAGCCCCACTAGTGCAGATACGCAGTATTTT
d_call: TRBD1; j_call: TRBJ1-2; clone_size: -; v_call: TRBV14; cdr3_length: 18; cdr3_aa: CASSVKAGKGAGNYGYTF; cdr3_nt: TGTGCCAGCAGCGTCAAGGCTGGGAAGGGGGCGGGTAACTATGGCTACACCTTC
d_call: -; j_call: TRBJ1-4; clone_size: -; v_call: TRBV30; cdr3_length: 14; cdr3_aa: CAWSTLTGGEKLFF; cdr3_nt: TGTGCCTGGAGTACCTTGACCGGCGGGGAAAAACTGTTTTTT
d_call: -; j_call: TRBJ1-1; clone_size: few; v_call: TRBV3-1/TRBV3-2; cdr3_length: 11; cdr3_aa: CASSSGLGAFF; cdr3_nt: TGTGCCAGCAGCTCGGGGTTAGGAGCTTTCTTT
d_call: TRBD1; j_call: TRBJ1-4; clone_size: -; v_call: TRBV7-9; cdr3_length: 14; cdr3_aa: CASSFGTGNEKLFF; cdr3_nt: TGTGCCAGCAGCTTCGGGACAGGGAATGAAAAACTGTTTTTT
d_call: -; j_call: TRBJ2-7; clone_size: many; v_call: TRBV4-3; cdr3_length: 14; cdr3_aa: CASSSGTYDYEQYF; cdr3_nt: TGCGCCAGCAGCTCCGGGACTTACGACTACGAGCAGTACTTC
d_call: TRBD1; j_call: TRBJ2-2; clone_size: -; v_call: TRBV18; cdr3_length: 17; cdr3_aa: CASSRSSGQGVTGELFF; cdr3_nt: TGTGCCAGCTCACGATCCTCGGGACAGGGGGTCACCGGGGAGCTGTTTTTT
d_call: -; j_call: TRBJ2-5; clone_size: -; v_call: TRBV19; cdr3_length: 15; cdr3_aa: CASSMRIGGQETQYF; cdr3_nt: TGTGCCAGTAGTATGAGGATCGGGGGCCAAGAGACCCAGTACTTC
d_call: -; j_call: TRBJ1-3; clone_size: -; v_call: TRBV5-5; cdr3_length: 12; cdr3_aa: CASSLAEGSIYF; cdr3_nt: TGTGCCAGCAGCTTGGCGGAGGGATCCATATATTTT
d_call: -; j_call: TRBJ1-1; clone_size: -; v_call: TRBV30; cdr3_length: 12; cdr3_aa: CAWSSGRTEAFF; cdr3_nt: TGTGCCTGGAGTTCAGGGAGGACTGAAGCTTTCTTT
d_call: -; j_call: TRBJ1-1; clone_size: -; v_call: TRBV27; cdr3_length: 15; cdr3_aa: CASSLSGLMNTEAFF; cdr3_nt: TGTGCCAGCAGTTTATCGGGGCTTATGAACACTGAAGCTTTCTTT
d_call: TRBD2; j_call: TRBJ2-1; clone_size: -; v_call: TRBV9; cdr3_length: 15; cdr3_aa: CASSVDIAGGNEQFF; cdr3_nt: TGTGCCAGCAGCGTAGATATAGCGGGGGGCAATGAGCAGTTCTTC
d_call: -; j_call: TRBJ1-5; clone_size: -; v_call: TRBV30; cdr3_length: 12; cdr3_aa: CAWSQGNQPQHF; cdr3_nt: TGTGCCTGGAGCCAGGGTAATCAGCCCCAGCATTTT
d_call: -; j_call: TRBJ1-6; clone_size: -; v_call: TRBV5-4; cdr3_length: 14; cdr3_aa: CASSREGPNSPLHF; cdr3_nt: TGTGCCAGCAGCCGGGAGGGGCCTAATTCACCCCTCCACTTT
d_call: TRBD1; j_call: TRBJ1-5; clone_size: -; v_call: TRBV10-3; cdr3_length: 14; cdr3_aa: CAASGDRGNQPQHF; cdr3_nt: TGTGCCGCCTCGGGGGACAGAGGCAATCAGCCCCAGCATTTT
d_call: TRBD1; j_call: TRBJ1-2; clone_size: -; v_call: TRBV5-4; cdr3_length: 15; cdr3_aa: CASSPAGTASYGYTF; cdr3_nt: TGTGCCAGCAGCCCCGCCGGGACAGCCAGCTATGGCTACACCTTC